This T cell receptor (beta chain) was identified in a study of PD-L1 blockade in urothelial cancer. Repertoires were generated with immunoSEQ multiplex PCR, while TCRdb's copy carries only in-frame clones and drops some. The table shows roughly 24,000 clones, with approximately 86% occurring only once. This CDR3 has 18 residues. Trimming took 4 bases from V and 1 from J; bases not matched to a gene: 4. Germline-derived CDR1 and CDR2 are MGHRA and YSYEKL. The starting material was PBMCs, obtained around atezolizumab (anti-PD-L1) treatment. The chain links TRBV4-1 to TRBJ2-1; 16 bases line up with TRBD2. The source is a man aged 60 to 69 with urothelial cancer. CDR3 residues: CASSPGLAGGPSYNEQFF. As DNA, the CDR3 is TGCGCCAGCAGCCCGGGACTAGCGGGAGGGCCTTCCTACAATGAGCAGTTCTTC.